This TCR beta chain is drawn from a study of PD-1 blockade in classical Hodgkin lymphoma. About this clone itself: Antigen unknown.

Clones were sequenced by immunoSEQ multiplex PCR, and TCRdb holds only the in-frame ones, with some missing. This sample has more than 25,000 clones; over 75% occur once, and the top ten carry 2.4%. Findings and limits, study-wide: By C4D1, diversity of CD4+ TCRs had risen significantly, whereas that of CD8+ TCRs had not.

This CDR3 region has 17 residues. Germline CDR1 SGHRS, CDR2 YFSETQ. J gave up 2 bases and V 4 bases, and 6 bases lay outside the gene matches. There was relapse after autologous stem cell transplantation in every patient, and there was variation in brentuximab vedotin exposure. Researchers report purifying CD4+ T cells from thawed PBMCs by magnetic negative selection. Here the sequenced sample was CD4+ T cells from blood, taken at baseline. The TCR was taken from a human donor with classical Hodgkin lymphoma. The chain joins TRBV5-1 to TRBJ2-6; TRBD1 matches at 10 bases. CDR3 DNA sequence: TGCGCCAGCAGCCAGGACAGGGGGACTACTGGGGCCAACGTCCTGACTTTC. This codes for CASSQDRGTTGANVLTF.